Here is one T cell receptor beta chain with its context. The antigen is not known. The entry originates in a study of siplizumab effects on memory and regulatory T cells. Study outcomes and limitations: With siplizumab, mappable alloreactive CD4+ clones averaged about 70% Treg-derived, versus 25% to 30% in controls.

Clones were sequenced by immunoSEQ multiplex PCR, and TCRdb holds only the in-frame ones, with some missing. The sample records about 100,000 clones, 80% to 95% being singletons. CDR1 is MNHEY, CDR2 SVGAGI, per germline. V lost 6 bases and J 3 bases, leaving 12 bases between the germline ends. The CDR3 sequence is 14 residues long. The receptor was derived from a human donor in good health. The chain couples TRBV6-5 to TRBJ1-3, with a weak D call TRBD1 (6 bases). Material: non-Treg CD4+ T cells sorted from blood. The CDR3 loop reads CASSVNRVGNTIYF. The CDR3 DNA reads TGTGCCAGCAGCGTCAACAGGGTTGGAAACACCATATATTTT.